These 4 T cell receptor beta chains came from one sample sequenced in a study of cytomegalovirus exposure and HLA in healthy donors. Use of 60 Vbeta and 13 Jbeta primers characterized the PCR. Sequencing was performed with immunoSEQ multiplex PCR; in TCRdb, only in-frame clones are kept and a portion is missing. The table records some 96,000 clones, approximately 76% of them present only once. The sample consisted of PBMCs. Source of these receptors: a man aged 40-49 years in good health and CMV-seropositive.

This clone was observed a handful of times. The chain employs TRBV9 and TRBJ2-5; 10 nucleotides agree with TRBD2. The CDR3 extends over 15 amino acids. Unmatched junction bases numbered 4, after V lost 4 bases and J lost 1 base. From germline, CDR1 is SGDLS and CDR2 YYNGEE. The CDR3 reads CASSLSGGPQETQYF. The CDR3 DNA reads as TGTGCCAGCAGCCTTAGCGGGGGGCCCCAAGAGACCCAGTACTTC.

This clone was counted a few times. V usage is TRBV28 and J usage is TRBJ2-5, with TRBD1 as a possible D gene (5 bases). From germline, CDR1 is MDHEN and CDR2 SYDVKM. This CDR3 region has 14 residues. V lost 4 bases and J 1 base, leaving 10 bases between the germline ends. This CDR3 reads CASSYRGAQETQYF. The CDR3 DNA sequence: TGTGCCAGCAGTTATAGGGGTGCCCAAGAGACCCAGTACTTC.

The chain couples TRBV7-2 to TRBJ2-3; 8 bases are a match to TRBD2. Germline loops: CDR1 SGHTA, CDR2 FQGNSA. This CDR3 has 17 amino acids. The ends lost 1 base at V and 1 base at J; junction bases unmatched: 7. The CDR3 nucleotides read TGTGCCAGCAGCTTAGAGGGTAGCGGGAAAGGCACAGATACGCAGTATTTT. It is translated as CASSLEGSGKGTDTQYF.

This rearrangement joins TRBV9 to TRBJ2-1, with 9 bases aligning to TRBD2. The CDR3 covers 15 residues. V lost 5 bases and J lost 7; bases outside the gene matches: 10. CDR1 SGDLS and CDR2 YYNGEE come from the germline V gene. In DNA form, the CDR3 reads TGTGCCAGCAGTCCTACTTTAGCGGGAGATAATGAGCAGTTCTTC. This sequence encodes CASSPTLAGDNEQFF.